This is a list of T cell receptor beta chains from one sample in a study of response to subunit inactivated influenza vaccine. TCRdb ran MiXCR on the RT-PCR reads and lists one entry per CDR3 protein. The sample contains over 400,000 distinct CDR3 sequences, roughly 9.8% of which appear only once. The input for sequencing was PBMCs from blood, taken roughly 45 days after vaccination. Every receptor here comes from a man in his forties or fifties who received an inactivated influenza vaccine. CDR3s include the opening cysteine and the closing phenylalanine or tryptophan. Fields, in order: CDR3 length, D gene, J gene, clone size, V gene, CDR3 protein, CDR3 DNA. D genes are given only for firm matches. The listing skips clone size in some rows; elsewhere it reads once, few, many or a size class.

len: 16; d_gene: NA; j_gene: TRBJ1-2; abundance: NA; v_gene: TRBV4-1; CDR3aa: CASSLRSDSPNYGYTF; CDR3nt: TGCGCCAGCAGCCTACGCTCGGATAGCCCTAACTATGGCTACACCTTC
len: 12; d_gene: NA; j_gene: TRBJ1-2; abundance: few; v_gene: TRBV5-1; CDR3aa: CASRESDYGYTF; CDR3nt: TGCGCCAGCAGGGAGTCAGACTATGGCTACACCTTC
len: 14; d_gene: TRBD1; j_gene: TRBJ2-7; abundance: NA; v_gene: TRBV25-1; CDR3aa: CASSAGGSSYEQYF; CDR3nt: TGTGCCAGCAGCGCAGGGGGTAGTTCATACGAGCAGTACTTC
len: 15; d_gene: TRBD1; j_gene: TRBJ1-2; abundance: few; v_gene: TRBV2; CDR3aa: CASSERGTGVGGYTF; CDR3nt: TGTGCCAGCAGTGAAAGGGGGACAGGGGTCGGTGGCTACACCTTC
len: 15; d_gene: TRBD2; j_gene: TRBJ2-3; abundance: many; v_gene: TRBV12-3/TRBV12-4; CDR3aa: CASSLLGLGTDTQYF; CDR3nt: TGTGCCAGCAGTTTATTGGGACTAGGCACAGATACGCAGTATTTT
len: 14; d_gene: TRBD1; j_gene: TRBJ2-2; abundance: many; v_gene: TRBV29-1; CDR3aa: CSVAGTANTGELFF; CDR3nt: TGCAGCGTTGCCGGGACAGCGAACACCGGGGAGCTGTTTTTT
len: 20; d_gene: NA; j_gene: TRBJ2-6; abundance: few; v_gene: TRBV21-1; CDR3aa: CASDVPGQGEAVSGANVLTF; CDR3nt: TGTGCCAGCGACGTGCCGGGACAGGGGGAGGCAGTCTCTGGGGCCAACGTCCTGACTTTC
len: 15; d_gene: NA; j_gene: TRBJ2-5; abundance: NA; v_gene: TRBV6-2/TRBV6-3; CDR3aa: CASSYSTSPRGTQYF; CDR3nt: TGTGCCAGCAGTTACTCGACCAGTCCTCGGGGGACCCAGTACTTC
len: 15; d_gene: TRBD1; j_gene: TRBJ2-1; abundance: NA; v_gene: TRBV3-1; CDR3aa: CASSQPGQGGNEQFF; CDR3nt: TGTGCCAGCAGCCAACCGGGACAGGGTGGAAATGAGCAGTTCTTC
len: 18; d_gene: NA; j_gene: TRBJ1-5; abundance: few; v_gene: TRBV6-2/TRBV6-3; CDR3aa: CASSYPPRFFTSNQPQHF; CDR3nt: TGTGCCAGCAGTTACCCCCCACGATTCTTTACGAGCAATCAGCCCCAGCATTTT
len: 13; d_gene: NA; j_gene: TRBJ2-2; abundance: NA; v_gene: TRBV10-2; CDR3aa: CASGVLNTGELFF; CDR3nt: TGCGCCAGTGGAGTATTGAACACCGGGGAGCTGTTTTTT
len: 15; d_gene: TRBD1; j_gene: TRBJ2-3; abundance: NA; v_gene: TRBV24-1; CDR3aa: CATSDLRGMTDTQYF; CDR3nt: TGTGCCACCAGTGACCTCAGGGGGATGACAGATACGCAGTATTTT
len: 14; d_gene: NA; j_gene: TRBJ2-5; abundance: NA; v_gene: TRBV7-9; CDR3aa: CASSLVMYQETQYF; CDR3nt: TGTGCCAGCAGCTTAGTGATGTACCAAGAGACCCAGTACTTC
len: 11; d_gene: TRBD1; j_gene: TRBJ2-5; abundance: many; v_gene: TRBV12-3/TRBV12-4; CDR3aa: CASSTTGKEYF; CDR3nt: TGTGCCAGCAGTACGACAGGGAAGGAGTACTTC
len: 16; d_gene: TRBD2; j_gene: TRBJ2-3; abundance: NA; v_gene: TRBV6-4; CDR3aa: CASSEAAGVSTDTQYF; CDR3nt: TGTGCCAGCAGTGAGGCAGCGGGAGTAAGCACAGATACGCAGTATTTT
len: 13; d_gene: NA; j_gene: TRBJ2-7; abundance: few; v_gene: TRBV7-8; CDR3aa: CASSWDRSNEQYF; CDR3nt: TGTGCCAGCAGCTGGGACCGGAGTAACGAGCAGTACTTC
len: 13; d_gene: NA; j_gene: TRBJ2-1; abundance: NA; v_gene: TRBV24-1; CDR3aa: CATGGALGSEQFF; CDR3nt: TGTGCCACCGGGGGAGCCTTGGGGAGTGAGCAGTTCTTC
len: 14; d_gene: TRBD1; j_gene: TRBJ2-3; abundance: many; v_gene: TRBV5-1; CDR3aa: CASSLEDRVDTQYF; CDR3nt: TGCGCCAGCAGCTTGGAGGACAGGGTGGATACGCAGTATTTT
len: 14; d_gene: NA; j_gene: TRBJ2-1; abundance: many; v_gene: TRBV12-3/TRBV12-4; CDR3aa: CASSLKGLYNEQFF; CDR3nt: TGTGCCAGCAGTTTAAAGGGGCTATACAATGAGCAGTTCTTC
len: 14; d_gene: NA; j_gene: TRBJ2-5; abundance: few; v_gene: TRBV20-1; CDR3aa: CSAPWDTNQETQYF; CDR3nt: TGCAGTGCCCCCTGGGACACCAACCAAGAGACCCAGTACTTC
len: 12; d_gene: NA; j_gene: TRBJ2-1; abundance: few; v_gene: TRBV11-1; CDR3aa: CASSPYTDEQFF; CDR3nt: TGTGCCAGCAGCCCTTACACGGATGAGCAGTTCTTC
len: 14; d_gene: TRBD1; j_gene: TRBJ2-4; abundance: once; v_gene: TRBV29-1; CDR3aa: CSVLDRLNRNIQYF; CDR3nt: TGCAGCGTTTTGGACAGGTTGAACCGAAACATTCAGTACTTC
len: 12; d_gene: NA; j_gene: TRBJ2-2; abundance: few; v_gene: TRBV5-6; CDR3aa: CASSLADGELFF; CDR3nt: TGTGCGAGCAGCTTGGCCGATGGAGAGCTGTTTTTT
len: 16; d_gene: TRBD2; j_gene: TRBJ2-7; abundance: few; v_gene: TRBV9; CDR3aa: CASSVATLAGVGEQYF; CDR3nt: TGTGCCAGCAGCGTAGCTACTCTAGCGGGAGTGGGGGAGCAGTACTTC
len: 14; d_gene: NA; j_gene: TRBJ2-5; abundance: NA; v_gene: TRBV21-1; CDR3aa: CASSRGSGQETQYF; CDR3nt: TGTGCCAGCTCCCGCGGGAGTGGCCAAGAGACCCAGTACTTC
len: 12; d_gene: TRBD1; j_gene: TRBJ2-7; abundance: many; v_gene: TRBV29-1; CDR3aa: CSVGQGVEEQYF; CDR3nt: TGCAGCGTTGGGCAGGGGGTAGAAGAGCAGTACTTC
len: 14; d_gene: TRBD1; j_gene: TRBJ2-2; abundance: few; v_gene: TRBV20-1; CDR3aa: CSARSDRGAGELFF; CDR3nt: TGCAGTGCTCGGTCCGACAGGGGAGCCGGGGAGCTGTTTTTT
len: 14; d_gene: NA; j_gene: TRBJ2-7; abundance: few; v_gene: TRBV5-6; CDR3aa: CASNLYSASYEQYF; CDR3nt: TGTGCCAGCAATTTATACTCAGCCTCCTACGAGCAGTACTTC
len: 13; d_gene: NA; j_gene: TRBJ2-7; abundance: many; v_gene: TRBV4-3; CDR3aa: CASSQDRLYEQYF; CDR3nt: TGCGCCAGCAGCCAAGACAGACTCTACGAGCAGTACTTC
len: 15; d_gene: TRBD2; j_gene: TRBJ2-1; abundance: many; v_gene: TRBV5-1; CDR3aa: CASSLGLAENNEQFF; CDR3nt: TGCGCCAGCAGCTTGGGACTAGCGGAGAACAATGAGCAGTTCTTC
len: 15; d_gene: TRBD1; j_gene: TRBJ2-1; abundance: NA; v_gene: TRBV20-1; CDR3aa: CSATPTGSSYNEQFF; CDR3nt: TGCAGTGCTACACCGACAGGGAGCTCCTACAATGAGCAGTTCTTC
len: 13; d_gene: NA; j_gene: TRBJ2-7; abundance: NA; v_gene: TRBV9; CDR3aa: CASSVADLDEQYF; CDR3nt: TGTGCCAGCAGCGTAGCGGACCTCGACGAGCAGTACTTC
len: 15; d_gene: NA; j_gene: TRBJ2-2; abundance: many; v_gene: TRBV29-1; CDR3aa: CSVEDSYHGRGELFF; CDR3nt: TGCAGCGTTGAAGATTCGTACCACGGCAGGGGGGAGCTGTTTTTT
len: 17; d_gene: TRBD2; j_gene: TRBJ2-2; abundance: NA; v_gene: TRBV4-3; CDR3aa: CASSQMLAGAPPGELFF; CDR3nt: TGCGCCAGCAGCCAAATGCTAGCGGGGGCTCCGCCCGGGGAGCTGTTTTTT
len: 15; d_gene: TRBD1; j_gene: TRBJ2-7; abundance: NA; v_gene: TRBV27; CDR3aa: CASSPLSRGPSQQYF; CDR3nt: TGTGCCAGCAGTCCCCTAAGTAGGGGGCCTAGTCAGCAGTACTTC